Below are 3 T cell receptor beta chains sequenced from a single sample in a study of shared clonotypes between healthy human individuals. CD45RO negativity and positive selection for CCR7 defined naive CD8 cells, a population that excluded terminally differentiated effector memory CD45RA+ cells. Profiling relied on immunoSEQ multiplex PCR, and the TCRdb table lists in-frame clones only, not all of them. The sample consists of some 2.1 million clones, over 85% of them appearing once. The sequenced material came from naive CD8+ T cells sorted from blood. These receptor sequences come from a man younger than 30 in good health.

The CDR3 protein is CASSLYPSSRNEQFF. As DNA, the CDR3 is TGTGCCAGCAGTTTATACCCTAGTTCCAGGAATGAGCAGTTCTTC. This sequence joins TRBV27 and TRBJ2-1; D remains ambiguous. From germline, CDR1 is MNHEY and CDR2 SMNVEV (reference sequence). This CDR3 has 15 amino acids. The germline V and J ends were trimmed by 1 base and 7 bases, with 14 bases remaining between them.

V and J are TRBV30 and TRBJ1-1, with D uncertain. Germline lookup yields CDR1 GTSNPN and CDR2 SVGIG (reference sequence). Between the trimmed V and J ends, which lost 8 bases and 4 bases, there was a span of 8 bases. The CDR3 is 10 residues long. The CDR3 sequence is CADGSTEAFF. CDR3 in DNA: TGTGCCGATGGGTCCACTGAAGCTTTCTTT.

The CDR3 reads CATSRDGDRGVQYF. The DNA for the CDR3 is TGTGCCACCAGCAGAGATGGGGACAGGGGAGTCCAGTACTTC. V usage is TRBV15 and J usage is TRBJ2-7, with 10 bases fitting TRBD1. The V segment lost 0 bases and the J segment 10 bases; nucleotides outside the gene matches: 6. The V gene's germline CDR1 is LNHNV and CDR2 YYDKDF (reference sequence). The CDR3 sequence is 14 residues long.